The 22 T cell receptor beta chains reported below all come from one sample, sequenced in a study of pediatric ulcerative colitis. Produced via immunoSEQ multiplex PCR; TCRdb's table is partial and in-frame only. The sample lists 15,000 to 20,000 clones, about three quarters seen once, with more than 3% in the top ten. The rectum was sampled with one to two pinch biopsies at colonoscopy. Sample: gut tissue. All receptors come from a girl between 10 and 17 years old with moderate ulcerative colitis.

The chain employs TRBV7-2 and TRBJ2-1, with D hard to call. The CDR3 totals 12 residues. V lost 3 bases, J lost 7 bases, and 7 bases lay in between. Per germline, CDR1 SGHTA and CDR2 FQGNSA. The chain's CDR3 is CASSLGFNEQFF. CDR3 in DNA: TGTGCCAGCAGCTTGGGTTTTAATGAGCAGTTCTTC.

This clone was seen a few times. CDR3 protein: CASSAVGGQFF. DNA for the CDR3: TGTGCCAGCAGTGCGGTGGGGGGACAGTTCTTC. The chain combines TRBV2 with TRBJ2-1; TRBD2 is a possible D gene (6 bases). The CDR3 runs to 11 residues. The V and J ends lost 4 bases and 13 bases respectively, with 11 bases between them. Germline V gives CDR1 SNHLY, CDR2 FYNNEI. Full variable domain (rest looked up from reference TRBV2 and TRBJ2-1): EPEVTQTPSHQVTQMGQEVILRCVPISNHLYFYWYRQILGQKVEFLVSFYNNEISEKSEIFDDQFSVERPDGSNFTLKIRSTKLEDSAMYFCASSAVGGQFFGPGTRLTVL.

CDR3 in DNA: TGTGCCAGCACCCGAGGGCTCAGCGCAAGCTCTGGGGCCAACGTCCTGACTTTC. Protein sequence: CASTRGLSASSGANVLTF. V is TRBV27 and J is TRBJ2-6, with D maybe TRBD2 (5 bases). This CDR3 has 18 amino acids. Germline CDR1 is MNHEY and CDR2 is SMNVEV (reference sequence). Trimming removed 7 bases at V and 0 bases at J, with 19 bases between. Using reference TRBV27 and TRBJ2-6 for the parts outside the CDR3, the full variable domain is EAQVTQNPRYLITVTGKKLTVTCSQNMNHEYMSWYRQDPGLGLRQIYYSMNVEVTDKGDVPEGYKVSRKEKRNFPLILESPSPNQTSLYFCASTRGLSASSGANVLTFGAGSRLTVL.

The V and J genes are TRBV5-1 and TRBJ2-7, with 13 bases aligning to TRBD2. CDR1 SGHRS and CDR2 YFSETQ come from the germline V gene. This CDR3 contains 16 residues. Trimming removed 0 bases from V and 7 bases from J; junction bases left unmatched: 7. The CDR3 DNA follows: TGCGCCAGCAGCTTGGGACTAGCGGGGGGATCTTGGGAGCAGTACTTC. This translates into CASSLGLAGGSWEQYF.

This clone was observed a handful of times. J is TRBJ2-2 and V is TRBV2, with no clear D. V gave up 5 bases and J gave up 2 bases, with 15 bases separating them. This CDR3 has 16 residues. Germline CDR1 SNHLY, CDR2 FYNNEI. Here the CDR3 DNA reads TGTGCCAGCAGTTTTGACTCTCTTCGTAACACCGGGGAGCTGTTTTTT. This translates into CASSFDSLRNTGELFF.

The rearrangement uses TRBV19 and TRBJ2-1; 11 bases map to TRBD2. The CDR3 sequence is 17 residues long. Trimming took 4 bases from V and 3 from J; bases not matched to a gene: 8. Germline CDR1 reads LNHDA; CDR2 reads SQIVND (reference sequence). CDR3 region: CASSRRLAGYYYNEQFF. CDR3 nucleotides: TGTGCCAGTAGTAGGCGACTAGCGGGGTACTACTACAATGAGCAGTTCTTC.

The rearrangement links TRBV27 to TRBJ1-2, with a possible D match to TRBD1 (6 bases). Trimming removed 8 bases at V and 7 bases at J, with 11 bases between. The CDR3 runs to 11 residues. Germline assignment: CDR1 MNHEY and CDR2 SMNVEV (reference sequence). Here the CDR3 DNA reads TGTGCCAGCGGACAGCTCGGTGGCTACACCTTC. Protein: CASGQLGGYTF.

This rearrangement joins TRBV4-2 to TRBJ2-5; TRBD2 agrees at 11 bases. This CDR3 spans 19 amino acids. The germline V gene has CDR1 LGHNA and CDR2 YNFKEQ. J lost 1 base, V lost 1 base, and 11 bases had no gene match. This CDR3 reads CASSQGRLAGGNSQETQYF. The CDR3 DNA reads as TGTGCCAGCAGCCAAGGAAGGCTAGCGGGGGGAAATAGCCAAGAGACCCAGTACTTC.

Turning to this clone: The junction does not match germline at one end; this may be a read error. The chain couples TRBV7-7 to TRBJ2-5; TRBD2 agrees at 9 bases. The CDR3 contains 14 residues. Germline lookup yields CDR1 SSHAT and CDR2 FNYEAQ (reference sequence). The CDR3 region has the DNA TGTGCTAGCAGCTTATCCGCGGGGGGGGAGACCCAGTACTTC. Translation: CASSLSAGGETQYF.

For the CDR3, the DNA is TGTGCCAAACGGGTATCCTACAATGAGCAGTTCTTC. Encoded protein: CAKRVSYNEQFF. V gene TRBV7-5 combines with J gene TRBJ2-1; the table's D call, TRBD2, has no DNA check behind it. TRBV7-5 is listed as a pseudogene. The CDR3 extends over 12 amino acids.

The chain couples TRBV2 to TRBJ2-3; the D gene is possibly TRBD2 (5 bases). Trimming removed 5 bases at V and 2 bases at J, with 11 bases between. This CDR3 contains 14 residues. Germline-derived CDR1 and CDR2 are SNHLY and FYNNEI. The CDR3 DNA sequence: TGTGCCAGCAGTCCTTTACTAGACACAGATACGCAGTATTTT. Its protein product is CASSPLLDTDTQYF.

The CDR3 loop reads CASSQGTSGQDTQYF. DNA of the CDR3: TGCGCCAGCAGCCAAGGGACTAGCGGGCAAGATACGCAGTATTTT. The gene calls are TRBV4-1 and TRBJ2-3, with 11 bases matching TRBD2. J gave up 5 bases and V 1 base, and 2 bases lay outside the gene matches. CDR1 MGHRA and CDR2 YSYEKL come from the germline V gene. This CDR3 comprises 15 residues.

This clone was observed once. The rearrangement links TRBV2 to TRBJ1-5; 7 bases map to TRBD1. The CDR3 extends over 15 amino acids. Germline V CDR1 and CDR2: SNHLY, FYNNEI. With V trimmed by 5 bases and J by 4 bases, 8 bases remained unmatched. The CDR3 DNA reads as TGTGCCAGCAGTACCAGACAGGGTTCAAATCAGCCCCAGCATTTT. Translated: CASSTRQGSNQPQHF.

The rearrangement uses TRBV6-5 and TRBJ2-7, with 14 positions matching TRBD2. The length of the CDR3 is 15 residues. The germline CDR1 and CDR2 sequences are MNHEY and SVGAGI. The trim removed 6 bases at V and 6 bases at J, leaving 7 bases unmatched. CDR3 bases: TGTGCCAGCAGGCCCGGGACTAGCGGGAGTGGCGAGCAGTACTTC. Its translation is CASRPGTSGSGEQYF.

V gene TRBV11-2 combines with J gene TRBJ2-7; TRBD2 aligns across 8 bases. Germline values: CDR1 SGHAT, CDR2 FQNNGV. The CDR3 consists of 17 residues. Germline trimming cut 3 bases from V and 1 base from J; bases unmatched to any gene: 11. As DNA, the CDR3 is TGTGCCAGCAGCTTCGGCCTTTCCAGCGGGGGTTCCTACGAGCAGTACTTC. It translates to CASSFGLSSGGSYEQYF.

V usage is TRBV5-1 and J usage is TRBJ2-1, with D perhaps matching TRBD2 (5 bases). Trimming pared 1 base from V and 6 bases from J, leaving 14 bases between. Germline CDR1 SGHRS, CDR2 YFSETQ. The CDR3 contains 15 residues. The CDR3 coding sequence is TGCGCCAGCAGCTTGTTACCTAGCTCTCCCAATGAGCAGTTCTTC. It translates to CASSLLPSSPNEQFF.

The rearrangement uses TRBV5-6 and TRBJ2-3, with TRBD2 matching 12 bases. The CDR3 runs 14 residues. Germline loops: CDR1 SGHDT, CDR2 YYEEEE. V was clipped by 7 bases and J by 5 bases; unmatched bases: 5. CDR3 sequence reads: CASAPTSGRDTQYF. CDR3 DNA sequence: TGTGCCAGCGCACCGACTAGCGGGAGAGATACGCAGTATTTT.

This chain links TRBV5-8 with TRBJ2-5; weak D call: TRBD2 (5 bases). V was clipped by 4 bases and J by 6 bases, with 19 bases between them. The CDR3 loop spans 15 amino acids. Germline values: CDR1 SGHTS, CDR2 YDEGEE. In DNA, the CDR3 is TGTGCCAGCAGCCCGAGGATGAATGAGCGGAAGACCCAGTACTTC. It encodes CASSPRMNERKTQYF. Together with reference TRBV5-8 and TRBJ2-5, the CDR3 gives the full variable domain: EAGVTQSPTHLIKTRGQQATLRCSPISGHTSVYWYQQALGLGLQFLLWYDEGEERNRGNFPPRFSGRQFPNYSSELNVNALELEDSALYLCASSPRMNERKTQYFGPGTRLLVL.

CDR3 nucleotides: TGCAGCGTCATAGACAGGGGTTCCGGCGATGAGCAGTTCTTC. This translates into CSVIDRGSGDEQFF. The rearrangement links TRBV29-1 to TRBJ2-1; 8 bases match TRBD1. Germline V gene data show CDR1 as SQVTM and CDR2 as ANQGSEA. The CDR3 sequence is 14 residues long. V lost 6 bases to trimming and J lost 8 bases; unmatched junction nucleotides: 12.

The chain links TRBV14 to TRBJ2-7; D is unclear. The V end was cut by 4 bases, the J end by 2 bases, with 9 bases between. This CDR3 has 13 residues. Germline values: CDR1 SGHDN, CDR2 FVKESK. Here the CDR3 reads CASSPSVTYEQYF. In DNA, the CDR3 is TGTGCCAGCAGCCCCTCGGTAACCTACGAGCAGTACTTC.

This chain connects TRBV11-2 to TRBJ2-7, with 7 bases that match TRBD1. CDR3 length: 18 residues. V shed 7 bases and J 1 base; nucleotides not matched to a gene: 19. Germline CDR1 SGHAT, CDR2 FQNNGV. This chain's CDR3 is CASTRQGATSHLSYEQYF. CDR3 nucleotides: TGTGCCAGCACCCGACAGGGCGCAACGTCACATCTTTCCTACGAGCAGTACTTC.

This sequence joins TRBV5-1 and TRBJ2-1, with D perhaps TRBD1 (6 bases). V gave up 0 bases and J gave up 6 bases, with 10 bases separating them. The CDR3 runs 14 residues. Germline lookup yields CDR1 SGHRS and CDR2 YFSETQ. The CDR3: CASSLVVGGNEQFF. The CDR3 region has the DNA TGCGCCAGCAGCTTGGTGGTAGGGGGCAATGAGCAGTTCTTC.